These 16 T cell receptor beta chains share one sample of origin, sequenced in a study of blood T cell repertoires in COVID-19. Libraries were prepared by immunoSEQ multiplex PCR; TCRdb keeps only in-frame clonotypes and omits some of them. The sample consists of roughly 300,000 clones, 80% to 90% of them appearing once. Sequencing was performed on PBMCs or T cells enriched from blood (not recorded which). These receptors came from a woman between 40 and 55 years old with acute COVID-19.

The CDR3 loop reads CASSPLHGQADSYEQYF. DNA for the CDR3: TGTGCCAGCTCACCACTGCACGGACAGGCGGACTCCTACGAGCAGTACTTC. The chain couples TRBV18 to TRBJ2-7, with TRBD1 matching 7 bases. Germline loops: CDR1 KGHSH, CDR2 LQKENI. V lost 1 base to trimming and J lost 0 bases; unmatched junction nucleotides: 9. The CDR3 runs 17 residues.

This chain joins TRBV20-1 and TRBJ2-6; D is uncertain. CDR3 size: 15 residues. With 3 bases removed from V and 0 bases from J, the gap between germline ends came to 9 bases. The V gene's germline CDR1 is DFQATT and CDR2 SNEGSKA (reference sequence). The CDR3 reads CSASTRLSGANVLTF. CDR3 bases: TGCAGTGCTAGTACGCGTCTCTCTGGGGCCAACGTCCTGACTTTC.

This chain links TRBV6-5 with TRBJ1-1; TRBD1 matches 8 bases. There are 14 residues in the CDR3. The trim removed 5 bases at V and 2 bases at J, leaving 4 bases unmatched. Germline V gives CDR1 MNHEY, CDR2 SVGAGI. The CDR3 is CASSTGGFNTEAFF. The CDR3 coding sequence is TGTGCCAGCAGTACAGGGGGGTTCAACACTGAAGCTTTCTTT.

The CDR3 here is CASSTGGGYEQYF. DNA for the CDR3: TGTGCCAGCAGTACTGGGGGGGGGTACGAGCAGTACTTC. The chain recombines TRBV6-5 with TRBJ2-7, with 7 bases fitting TRBD2. Germline CDR1 and CDR2: MNHEY and SVGAGI. The CDR3 is 13 amino acids. The ends lost 5 bases at V and 4 bases at J; junction bases unmatched: 5.

This clone was observed a handful of times. The chain links TRBV2 to TRBJ1-5; tentative D call: TRBD1 (5 bases). The CDR3 is 11 residues long. The germline V gene encodes CDR1 SNHLY and CDR2 FYNNEI. V lost 8 bases to trimming and J lost 9 bases, with 11 bases between them. The CDR3 spells CASGQKGPQHF. The CDR3 nucleotides read TGTGCCAGCGGACAAAAGGGGCCCCAGCATTTT.

V and J are TRBV6-5 and TRBJ1-1; D unresolved. The ends were cut back, 5 bases at V and 0 bases at J, with 10 bases in the middle. The germline V gene has CDR1 MNHEY and CDR2 SVGAGI. The CDR3 contains 14 residues. This chain's CDR3 is CASSLERLNTEAFF. In nucleotides, the CDR3 is TGTGCCAGCAGTCTAGAAAGACTGAACACTGAAGCTTTCTTT.

The CDR3 sequence is CASSIGIGQPQHF. In DNA, the CDR3 is TGTGCCAGTAGTATCGGGATAGGTCAGCCCCAGCATTTT. The chain is built from TRBV19 and TRBJ1-5, with D unclear. Germline lookup yields CDR1 LNHDA and CDR2 SQIVND (reference sequence). The ends were cut back, 3 bases at V and 6 bases at J, with 9 bases in the middle. The CDR3 totals 13 residues.

This clone was recorded only once. This chain uses TRBV5-6 with TRBJ1-2; unclear D gene. Trimming left V 4 bases short and J 2 bases short, with 12 bases between. This CDR3 spans 14 amino acids. Germline loops: CDR1 SGHDT, CDR2 YYEEEE. CDR3 sequence: CASSAGGQNYGYTF. CDR3 in DNA: TGTGCCAGCAGCGCTGGTGGGCAGAACTATGGCTACACCTTC.

The chain links TRBV12-3 or TRBV12-4 to TRBJ2-3; 10 bases agree with TRBD2. V gave up 8 bases and J gave up 5 bases; unmatched junction bases: 4. There are 13 residues in the CDR3. This CDR3 is CASGTSELDTQYF. CDR3 in DNA: TGTGCCAGCGGGACTAGCGAGTTAGATACGCAGTATTTT.

The chain carries TRBV4-2 and TRBJ1-2; TRBD1 aligns across 10 bases. V dropped 4 bases and J dropped 4; count of bases not matched to a gene: 9. This CDR3 has 16 residues. Per the germline V gene, CDR1 is LGHNA and CDR2 is YNFKEQ. DNA of the CDR3: TGTGCCAGCAGCCCACGAGGGACAGGGGATTTCTATGGCTACACCTTC. Its translation: CASSPRGTGDFYGYTF.

This rearrangement joins TRBV4-3 to TRBJ2-1; 14 nucleotides align to TRBD2. Germline CDR1 reads LGHNA; CDR2 reads YSLEER. The CDR3 extends over 18 amino acids. The J segment lost 9 bases and the V segment lost 0 bases, leaving 10 bases of the junction unmatched. In nucleotides, the CDR3 is TGCGCCAGCAGCCAAGATATTCTGGGACTAGCGGGAGTAATTGAGCAGTTCTTC. It codes for CASSQDILGLAGVIEQFF.

Comments on this clone: This CDR3 is also generated by other DNA sequences in the sample. The chain carries TRBV6-5 and TRBJ1-2, with 10 bases identical to TRBD1. The V segment lost 6 bases and the J segment 5 bases; nucleotides outside the gene matches: 6. The germline gives CDR1 MNHEY, CDR2 SVGAGI. CDR3 length equals 14 residues. CDR3 in amino acids: CASSLGQGVYGYTF. DNA for the CDR3: TGTGCCAGCAGCCTTGGACAGGGGGTTTATGGCTACACCTTC.

V and J are TRBV19 and TRBJ1-5, with D uncertain. Trimming stripped 2 bases from V and 4 bases from J, with 12 bases between. Germline V gene data show CDR1 as LNHDA and CDR2 as SQIVND (reference sequence). This CDR3 spans 15 amino acids. CDR3 protein: CASSIPARTNQPQHF. CDR3 coding DNA: TGTGCCAGTAGTATACCCGCACGGACTAATCAGCCCCAGCATTTT.

This sequence joins TRBV29-1 and TRBJ2-2; no clear D gene. V was trimmed by 4 bases and J by 7 bases, leaving 4 bases between them. CDR3 length equals 10 residues. The germline CDR1 and CDR2 sequences are SQVTM and ANQGSEA. This CDR3 is CSVGSGELFF. The CDR3, as DNA: TGCAGCGTTGGCAGCGGGGAGCTGTTTTTT.

The chain uses TRBV5-4 and TRBJ2-5; 8 bases match TRBD2. Germline values: CDR1 SGHNT, CDR2 YYREEE (reference sequence). Trimming removed 5 bases from V and 5 bases from J; junction bases left unmatched: 14. The CDR3 totals 16 residues. This chain's CDR3 is CASSRPGGAHRETQYF. For the CDR3, the DNA is TGTGCCAGCAGTCGTCCGGGAGGGGCTCATCGGGAGACCCAGTACTTC. The full variable domain, its missing parts supplied by reference TRBV5-4 and TRBJ2-5, is ETGVTQSPTHLIKTRGQQVTLRCSSQSGHNTVSWYQQALGQGPQFIFQYYREEENGRGNFPPRFSGLQFPNYSSELNVNALELDDSALYLCASSRPGGAHRETQYFGPGTRLLVL.

The chain employs TRBV6-5 and TRBJ1-1, with TRBD1 matching 7 bases. The CDR3 runs 14 residues. J lost 0 bases, V lost 8 bases, and 6 bases had no gene match. CDR1 is MNHEY, CDR2 SVGAGI, per germline. CDR3 loop: CASGTGQMNTEAFF. CDR3 in DNA: TGTGCCAGCGGGACGGGACAGATGAACACTGAAGCTTTCTTT.